The 23 T cell receptor beta chains listed next were all sequenced from one sample in a study of blood T cells in healthy people across ages. A J-beta primer mix and a sample-barcoded 5' primer were used in a second PCR of about 7 to 12 cycles. TCRdb processed the 5' RACE reads anew with MiXCR; each CDR3 protein has one entry. The repertoire has approximately 1,000,000 distinct CDR3 sequences, about two fifths of them found once; the top ten carry 13%. Sequenced sample: blood. These receptor sequences come from a man younger than 30 in good health.

This clonotype has just a few counts. The genes are TRBV4-2 and TRBJ1-1, with D perhaps TRBD1 (5 bases). The V end was cut by 0 bases, the J end by 0 bases, with 8 bases between. CDR3 size: 15 residues. In germline, CDR1 is LGHNA, CDR2 YNFKEQ. CDR3 sequence reads: CASSQEEGMNTEAFF. For the CDR3, the DNA is TGTGCCAGCAGCCAAGAGGAGGGGATGAACACTGAAGCTTTCTTT.

There are a few counts of this clonotype. The genes are TRBV4-2 and TRBJ2-1; D call uncertain. CDR1 is LGHNA, CDR2 YNFKEQ, per germline. The CDR3 extends over 16 amino acids. V shed 2 bases and J shed 8 bases, with 19 bases lying between them. The CDR3 spells CASSQRASNSEDEQFF. The CDR3 region has the DNA TGTGCCAGCAGCCAACGGGCATCTAACTCTGAGGATGAGCAGTTCTTC.

J is TRBJ1-2 and V is TRBV19; 8 positions match TRBD1. The germline CDR1 and CDR2 sequences are LNHDA and SQIVND (reference sequence). The CDR3 loop spans 14 amino acids. After removal of 4 bases from V and 3 bases from J, the junction contained 4 bases not matched to a gene. The CDR3 loop reads CASSTLTGDYGYTF. The DNA of the CDR3 is TGTGCCAGTAGTACCCTGACAGGGGACTATGGCTACACCTTC.

The chain recombines TRBV20-1 with TRBJ1-5, with unresolved D. The length of the CDR3 is 13 residues. Germline V gene sequence: CDR1 DFQATT, CDR2 SNEGSKA (reference sequence). The V gene lost 2 bases and the J gene lost 0 bases, with 5 bases spanning the gap. CDR3 sequence reads: CSARQNSNQPQHF. CDR3 DNA: TGCAGTGCTAGACAGAATAGCAATCAGCCCCAGCATTTT.

With regard to this clonotype: The missing conserved phenylalanine or tryptophan at the end of this CDR3 makes a read error likely. The J gene is TRBJ1-5, the V gene TRBV20-1; D not resolved. Looked up from germline, CDR1 is DFQATT and CDR2 is SNEGSKA (reference sequence). The CDR3 covers 14 residues. Deletions cut 2 bases from V and 6 bases from J, with 14 bases between. CDR3 amino acids: CSARITQPGQPQHV. CDR3 sequence (DNA): TGCAGTGCTAGAATCACCCAACCGGGTCAGCCCCAGCATGTT.

The J gene is TRBJ1-5, the V gene TRBV27; D perhaps matches TRBD1 (6 bases). Germline V lookup: CDR1 MNHEY, CDR2 SMNVEV (reference sequence). The CDR3 has 13 residues. Between the trimmed V and J ends, which lost 7 bases and 6 bases, there was a span of 13 bases. Written as DNA, the CDR3 is TGTGCCAGCACCACAGGGCGGGCTCAGCCCCAGCATTTT. Protein: CASTTGRAQPQHF.

This rearrangement joins TRBV2 to TRBJ1-5, with D possibly TRBD1 on 6 matching bases. Germline values: CDR1 SNHLY, CDR2 FYNNEI. Trimming stripped 6 bases from V and 7 bases from J, with 19 bases between. The CDR3 covers 15 residues. The CDR3 is CASRAGDVGRQPQHF. The CDR3, as DNA: TGTGCCAGCAGGGCAGGGGATGTCGGAAGACAGCCCCAGCATTTT.

On this clonotype itself: Germline and junction disagree at one end, which may indicate a read error. The chain links TRBV20-1 to TRBJ1-5, with a tentative D call TRBD1 (6 bases). The germline V gene encodes CDR1 DFQATT and CDR2 SNEGSKA (reference sequence). The CDR3 is 14 residues long. The DNA of the CDR3 is TGCAGTGCCGCAATCACGGGGGCGGATCACCCCCAGCATTTT. The encoded protein is CSAAITGADHPQHF.

The V and J genes are TRBV4-2 and TRBJ1-6; possibly TRBD1 for D (5 bases). CDR1 is LGHNA, CDR2 YNFKEQ, per germline. V lost 0 bases, J lost 2 bases, and 17 bases lay in between. The CDR3 runs to 19 residues. The CDR3 region has the DNA TGTGCCAGCAGCCAAGATCTAGGTGGCAGGGCGACCTATAATTCACCCCTCCACTTT. Translation gives CASSQDLGGRATYNSPLHF.

The chain recombines TRBV20-1 with TRBJ2-3; no reliable D call. CDR3 size: 12 residues. The ends were cut back, 7 bases at V and 1 base at J, with 9 bases in the middle. Germline CDR1 DFQATT, CDR2 SNEGSKA (reference sequence). CDR3 sequence (DNA): TGCAGTGGGGCCCTCGGCACAGATACGCAGTATTTT. It codes for CSGALGTDTQYF.

This clonotype was picked up a small number of times. The chain carries TRBV7-2 and TRBJ1-5; no clear D. Germline assignment: CDR1 SGHTA and CDR2 FQGNSA. V was shortened by 3 bases and J by 0 bases, with 6 bases between the two germline ends. The CDR3 consists of 14 residues. The DNA for the CDR3 is TGTGCCAGCAGCTTCAAGTATAGCAATCAGCCCCAGCATTTT. Translated: CASSFKYSNQPQHF.

Remarks on this clonotype: At one end, the junction sequence differs from germline, possibly due to a read error. The V call is TRBV12-3 or TRBV12-4, the J call TRBJ2-3; 10 nucleotides line up with TRBD2. The CDR3 runs 17 residues. The CDR3 bases are TGTGCCAGCAGTTCCCGTTCTGTAGCGGGGGGATCAGATGCGCAGTATTTT. Its protein product is CASSSRSVAGGSDAQYF.

V and J are TRBV29-1 and TRBJ2-5, with TRBD2 identical over 7 bases. The CDR3 is 12 residues long. The V segment lost 5 bases and the J segment 7 bases; nucleotides outside the gene matches: 7. CDR1 SQVTM and CDR2 ANQGSEA come from the germline V gene. The CDR3 coding sequence is TGCAGCGTTCAGGCGGGGGTCGGGACCCAGTACTTC. Encoded protein: CSVQAGVGTQYF.

V usage is TRBV12-3 or TRBV12-4 and J usage is TRBJ2-3, with D tentatively TRBD1 (7 bases). V was cut by 5 bases and J by 6 bases, with 15 bases left in between. The CDR3 loop spans 14 amino acids. The CDR3 reads CASSPSGGLDTQYF. DNA of the CDR3: TGTGCCAGCAGTCCTTCAGGGGGGCTGGATACGCAGTATTTT.

This sequence joins TRBV7-2 and TRBJ2-5; weak D call: TRBD1 (5 bases). The ends were cut back, 5 bases at V and 1 base at J, with 14 bases in the middle. The CDR3 has 15 amino acids. CDR1 and CDR2 (germline): SGHTA, FQGNSA. In nucleotides, the CDR3 is TGTGCCAGCAGCGCGCGACAGATGCTCCAAGAGACCCAGTACTTC. It is translated as CASSARQMLQETQYF.

This clonotype was counted a few times. The V and J genes are TRBV15 and TRBJ1-1; D perhaps matches TRBD1 (6 bases). CDR1 is LNHNV and CDR2 is YYDKDF in the germline V gene (reference sequence). The CDR3 spans 17 residues. The V gene lost 4 bases and the J gene lost 0 bases, with 18 bases spanning the gap. The CDR3 DNA follows: TGTGCCACCAGCATCCATCCCGGACAGACCCTGAACACTGAAGCTTTCTTT. Its translation: CATSIHPGQTLNTEAFF.

Only a few counts were recorded for this clonotype. J is TRBJ2-1 and V is TRBV9, with D maybe TRBD1 (6 bases). The CDR3 is made up of 15 amino acids. Germline V CDR1 and CDR2: SGDLS, YYNGEE. The V and J ends lost 3 bases and 8 bases respectively, with 18 bases between them. The CDR3 protein is CASSEWATGLDEQFF. Written as DNA, the CDR3 is TGTGCCAGCAGCGAGTGGGCCACAGGGCTGGATGAGCAGTTCTTC.

The chain joins TRBV29-1 to TRBJ2-3; unclear D gene. CDR3 size: 14 residues. Germline V lookup: CDR1 SQVTM, CDR2 ANQGSEA. The V end was cut by 2 bases, the J end by 2 bases, with 11 bases between. The CDR3 nucleotides read TGCAGCGTTGAATCGTGGGCAGACACAGATACGCAGTATTTT. Its translation: CSVESWADTDTQYF.

This chain connects TRBV6-2 or TRBV6-3 to TRBJ2-5, with a tentative D call TRBD1 (6 bases). The length of the CDR3 is 15 residues. Trimming removed 6 bases at V and 1 base at J, with 15 bases between. Germline V CDR1 and CDR2: MNHEY, SVGEGT. CDR3 bases: TGTGCCAGCAGAGCCTTCTACAGGGCCCAAGAGACCCAGTACTTC. Encoded protein: CASRAFYRAQETQYF.

The genes are TRBV29-1 and TRBJ1-2, with 7 nucleotides matching TRBD1. J lost 4 bases, V lost 8 bases, and 10 bases had no gene match. This CDR3 spans 13 amino acids. In germline, CDR1 is SQVTM, CDR2 ANQGSEA. The CDR3 loop is CSTQGGAGYGYTF. DNA of the CDR3: TGCAGCACCCAAGGGGGCGCGGGCTATGGCTACACCTTC.

On this clonotype itself: The limits of the CDR3 on the DNA are not certain, so only TCRdb's listed CDR3 is given. The V and J genes are TRBV6-1 and TRBJ2-1; the table's D gene call, TRBD1, was not cross checked with the DNA. The CDR3 length is 18 residues, termini included. Looked up from germline, CDR1 is MNHNS and CDR2 is SASEGT. CDR3 region: CASSPPRFGQGARNEPFF.

This clonotype was seen only a few times. The chain combines TRBV4-2 with TRBJ2-3, with a weak D call TRBD2 (5 bases). The CDR3 is 16 amino acids. V lost 0 bases and J lost 1, with 11 bases in between. CDR1 and CDR2 from the germline V gene are LGHNA and YNFKEQ. CDR3 sequence: CASSQEWLARTDTQYF. The CDR3 bases are TGTGCCAGCAGCCAAGAGTGGCTAGCCCGCACAGATACGCAGTATTTT.

The chain links TRBV7-2 to TRBJ2-3; TRBD2 aligns across 9 bases. The CDR3 is 18 amino acids. Germline V gene lookup returns CDR1 SGHTA and CDR2 FQGNSA. V trimming: 1 base; J trimming: 4 bases; junction bases outside the gene matches: 12. The CDR3 loop reads CASSLVAGGGGKADTQYF. The DNA of the CDR3 is TGTGCCAGCAGCTTAGTTGCCGGCGGGGGGGGAAAGGCAGATACGCAGTATTTT.